The 6 T cell receptor beta chains reported below all come from one sample, sequenced in a study of human T cells and chemical hapten exposure. A single record per CDR3 protein comes from TCRdb applying MiXCR to the RACE reads. The data contain around 300,000 distinct CDR3 sequences, approximately 6.3% of them singletons. The sample's time point: patch test 1, 2 weeks after DPC sensitization. The treatment denotes: therapeutic diphenylcyclopropenone sensitization with weekly scalp DPC. The sample consisted of whole blood, taken in connection with sensitization to the hapten diphenylcyclopropenone (DPC). The receptors originated from a woman aged 18 to 35 with alopecia areata. Some clones in this sample may be carry-over from other donors' samples.

This clonotype appeared many times. V and J are TRBV7-3 and TRBJ2-2, with D perhaps TRBD2 (5 bases). V lost 4 bases and J lost 7, with 10 bases in between. Germline CDR1 SGHTA, CDR2 FQGTGA. The CDR3 spans 13 residues. The CDR3 nucleotides are TGTGCCAGCAGCTCACGTGAGGGCGGGGAGCTGTTTTTT. Protein product: CASSSREGGELFF.

This clonotype was detected ten times or more. The chain recombines TRBV7-2 with TRBJ1-1; a weak D match, TRBD1 (6 bases). The V end was cut by 6 bases, the J end by 3 bases, with 14 bases between. The CDR3 runs 14 residues. Germline CDR1 is SGHTA and CDR2 is FQGNSA. This CDR3 is CASSQQGRDTEAFF. CDR3 nucleotide sequence: TGTGCCAGCAGTCAACAGGGACGAGACACTGAAGCTTTCTTT.

This clonotype was observed at least ten times. This chain uses TRBV7-8 with TRBJ2-3, with 8 nucleotides matching TRBD2. Unmatched junction bases numbered 3, after V lost 6 bases and J lost 1 base. The V gene's germline CDR1 is SGHVS and CDR2 FQNEAQ. The CDR3 totals 14 residues. DNA of the CDR3: TGTGCCAGCAGAGGGCGGGGGGGCACAGATACGCAGTATTTT. Encoded protein: CASRGRGGTDTQYF. The entire variable domain, with the rest obtained from reference TRBV7-8 and TRBJ2-3, is as follows: GAGVSQSPRYKVAKRGQDVALRCDPISGHVSLFWYQQALGQGPEFLTYFQNEAQLDKSGLPSDRFFAERPEGSVSTLKIQRTQQEDSAVYLCASRGRGGTDTQYFGPGTRLTVL.

This clonotype was observed at least ten times. This CDR3 reads CASSPAVGITGELFF. CDR3 sequence (DNA): TGTGCCAGCTCACCAGCAGTGGGGATCACCGGGGAGCTGTTTTTT. V is TRBV18 and J is TRBJ2-2, with D unresolved. Looked up from germline, CDR1 is KGHSH and CDR2 is LQKENI. The CDR3 loop spans 15 amino acids. The V end was cut by 2 bases, the J end by 4 bases, with 11 bases between. Supplemented by reference TRBV18 and TRBJ2-2, the full variable domain reads NAGVMQNPRHLVRRRGQEARLRCSPMKGHSHVYWYRQLPEEGLKFMVYLQKENIIDESGMPKERFSAEFPKEGPSILRIQQVVRGDSAAYFCASSPAVGITGELFFGEGSRLTVL.

This chain uses TRBV6-2 or TRBV6-3 with TRBJ1-5; D unclear. The CDR3 is 16 amino acids. Germline V gene lookup returns CDR1 MNHEY and CDR2 SVGEGT. V was clipped by 4 bases and J by 2 bases, with 15 bases between them. Here the CDR3 DNA reads TGTGCCAGCAGTTCCCACGCCGGGATGGGCAATCAGCCCCAGCATTTT. Its translation: CASSSHAGMGNQPQHF.

In this sample, this clonotype turned up many times. The rearrangement uses TRBV25-1 and TRBJ2-7; perhaps TRBD1 as D (5 bases). This CDR3 has 14 residues. Germline V lookup: CDR1 MGHDK, CDR2 SYGVNS. The germline V and J ends were trimmed by 8 bases and 1 base, with 15 bases remaining between them. The CDR3 sequence: CASGTGARSYEQYF. As DNA, the CDR3 is TGTGCCAGCGGCACAGGCGCGCGATCCTACGAGCAGTACTTC.